The source of this T cell receptor (beta chain) is a study of shared T cell receptors in the human thymus. Germline V gives CDR1 MRHNA, CDR2 SNTAGT. Trimming took 6 bases from V and 2 from J, leaving 10 bases between them. CDR3 length equals 13 residues. The assay was immunoSEQ multiplex PCR, and TCRdb's table has in-frame clones only and misses some. The repertoire holds hundreds of thousands of clones, with roughly 90% as singletons. The same sample was also studied in work on human thymus T cells. Per that study: Thymic and blood repertoires appeared to display a bias in their usage of V and J genes.

The rearrangement uses TRBV6-4 and TRBJ2-5; D uncertain. The sample comprised thymocytes. The receptor's source is a boy younger than two with a congenital heart defect. The CDR3 nucleotides are TGTGCCAGCAGCCACAGTGAACAAGAGACCCAGTACTTC. Protein sequence: CASSHSEQETQYF.